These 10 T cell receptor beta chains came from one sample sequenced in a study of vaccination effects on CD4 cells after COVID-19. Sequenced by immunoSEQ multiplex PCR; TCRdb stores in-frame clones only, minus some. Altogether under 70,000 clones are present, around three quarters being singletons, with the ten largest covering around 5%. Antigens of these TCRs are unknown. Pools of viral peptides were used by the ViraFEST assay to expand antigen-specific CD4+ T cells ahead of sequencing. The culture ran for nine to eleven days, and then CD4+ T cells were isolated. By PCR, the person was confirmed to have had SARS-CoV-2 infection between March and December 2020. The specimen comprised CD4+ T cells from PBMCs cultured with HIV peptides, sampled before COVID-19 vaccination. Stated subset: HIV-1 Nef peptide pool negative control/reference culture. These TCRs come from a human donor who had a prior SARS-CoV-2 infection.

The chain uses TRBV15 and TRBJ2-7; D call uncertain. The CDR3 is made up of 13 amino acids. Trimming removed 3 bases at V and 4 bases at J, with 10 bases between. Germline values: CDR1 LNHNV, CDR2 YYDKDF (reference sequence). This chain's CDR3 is CATSRIAGYEQYF. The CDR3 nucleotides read TGTGCCACCAGCAGGATAGCAGGTTACGAGCAGTACTTC.

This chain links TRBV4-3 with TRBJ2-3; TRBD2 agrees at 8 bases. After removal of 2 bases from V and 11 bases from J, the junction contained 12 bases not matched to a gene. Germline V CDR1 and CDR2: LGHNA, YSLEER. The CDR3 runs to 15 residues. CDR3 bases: TGCGCCAGCAGCCAACGACCGGGAGGGCGGGAAAGGCAGTATTTT. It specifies CASSQRPGGRERQYF.

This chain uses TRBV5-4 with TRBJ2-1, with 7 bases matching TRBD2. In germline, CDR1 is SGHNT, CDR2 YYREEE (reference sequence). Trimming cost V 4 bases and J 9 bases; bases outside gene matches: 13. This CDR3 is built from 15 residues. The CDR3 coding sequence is TGTGCCAGCAGCGAAGGACTAGGTTCCTTCATTGAGCAGTTCTTC. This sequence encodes CASSEGLGSFIEQFF. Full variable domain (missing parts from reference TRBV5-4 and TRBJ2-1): ETGVTQSPTHLIKTRGQQVTLRCSSQSGHNTVSWYQQALGQGPQFIFQYYREEENGRGNFPPRFSGLQFPNYSSELNVNALELDDSALYLCASSEGLGSFIEQFFGPGTRLTVL.

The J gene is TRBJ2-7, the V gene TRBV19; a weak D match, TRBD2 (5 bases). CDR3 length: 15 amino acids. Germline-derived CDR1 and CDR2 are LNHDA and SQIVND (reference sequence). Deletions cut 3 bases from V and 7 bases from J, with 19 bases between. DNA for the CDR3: TGTGCCAGTAGTATTTTTGGCGGGTCCAACTTGGAGCAGTACTTC. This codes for CASSIFGGSNLEQYF.

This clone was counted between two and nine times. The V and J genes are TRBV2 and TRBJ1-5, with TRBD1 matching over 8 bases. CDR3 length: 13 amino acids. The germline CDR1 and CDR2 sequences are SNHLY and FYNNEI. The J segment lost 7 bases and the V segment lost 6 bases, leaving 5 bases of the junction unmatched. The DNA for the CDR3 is TGTGCCAGCAGCGGACAGGGTGGGCAGCCCCAGCATTTT. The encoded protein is CASSGQGGQPQHF.

The CDR3 region has the DNA TGTGCCAGCAGTGGCCCGTTCAATTTCTTCTACAATGAGCAGTTCTTC. This gives the protein CASSGPFNFFYNEQFF. This sequence joins TRBV25-1 and TRBJ2-1; D call uncertain. V lost 4 bases to trimming and J lost 3 bases, with 16 bases between them. Germline lookup yields CDR1 MGHDK and CDR2 SYGVNS. The CDR3 runs 16 residues.

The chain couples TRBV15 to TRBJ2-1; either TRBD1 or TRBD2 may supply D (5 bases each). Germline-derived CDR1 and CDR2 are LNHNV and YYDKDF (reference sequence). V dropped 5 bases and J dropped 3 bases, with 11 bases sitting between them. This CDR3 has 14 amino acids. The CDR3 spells CATSLGRIYNEQFF. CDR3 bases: TGTGCCACCAGCCTGGGACGGATCTACAATGAGCAGTTCTTC.

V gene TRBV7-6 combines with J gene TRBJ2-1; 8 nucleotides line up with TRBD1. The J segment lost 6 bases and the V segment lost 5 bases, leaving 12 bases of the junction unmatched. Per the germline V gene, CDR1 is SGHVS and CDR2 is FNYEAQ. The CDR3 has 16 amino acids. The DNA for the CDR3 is TGTGCCAGCAGCCCTCCCTTAGGACAGGGAATCAATGAGCAGTTCTTC. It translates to CASSPPLGQGINEQFF.

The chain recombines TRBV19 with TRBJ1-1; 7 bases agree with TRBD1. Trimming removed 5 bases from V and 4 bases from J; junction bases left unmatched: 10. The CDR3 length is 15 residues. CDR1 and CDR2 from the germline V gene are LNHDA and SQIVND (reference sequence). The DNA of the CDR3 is TGTGCCAGTAGTCGTTACAGGGGCGAGGGCACTGAAGCTTTCTTT. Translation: CASSRYRGEGTEAFF.

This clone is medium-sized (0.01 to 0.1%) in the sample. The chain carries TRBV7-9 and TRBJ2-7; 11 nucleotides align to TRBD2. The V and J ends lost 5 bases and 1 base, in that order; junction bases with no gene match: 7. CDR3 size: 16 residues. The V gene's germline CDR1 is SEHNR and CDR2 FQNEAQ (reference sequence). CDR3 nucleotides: TGTGCCAGCAGCGCACTTCTAGCGGGAGGTTCCTACGAGCAGTACTTC. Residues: CASSALLAGGSYEQYF.